This T cell receptor (beta chain) was retrieved from a study of Tregs in tolerant kidney transplant recipients. Study context: Mixed chimerism was transient after nonmyeloablative marrow transplants from related graft donors. Findings and limits, study-wide: Antigen-driven expansion was suggested because donor-specific Tregs expanded more than all Tregs in tolerant patients. Biological reproducibility was not directly addressed in this study.

CD4+CD25+CD127- Tregs, CD4+CD25- non-Tregs, CD4 and CD8 cells were sorted. The CDR3 spans 15 residues. Germline values: CDR1 SGDLS, CDR2 YYNGEE. The trim removed 3 bases at V and 4 bases at J, leaving 2 bases unmatched. As regards this clone: The antigen is unknown.

The repertoire was sequenced with immunoSEQ multiplex PCR; TCRdb's copy has only in-frame clones and lacks some. The sample has roughly 4,200 clones; 70% to 90% are singletons. This sequence joins TRBV9 and TRBJ2-5, with 14 bases fitting TRBD2. Sample: Tregs from blood, taken before the transplant. This receptor was taken from a human donor who received a combined kidney and bone marrow transplant. In nucleotides, the CDR3 is TGTGCCAGCAGCGCGGGACTAGCGGGAGTAGAGACCCAGTACTTC. It specifies CASSAGLAGVETQYF.